This entry concerns a single T cell receptor (beta chain). Its target is unknown. The data were taken from a study of T cells after yellow fever vaccination. Study outcomes and limitations: The presence of abundant clonotypes contaminating from the bulk population was possible in FACS-sorted repertoires. Subsequent to the booster, the majority of primary-vaccination clones reappeared (roughly 95% CD4, about 90% CD8).

CDR1 LNHDA and CDR2 SQIVND come from the germline V gene (reference sequence). V lost 9 bases and J lost 4; bases outside the gene matches: 9. The CDR3 spans 14 residues. UMIs were added to TCR cDNA along with a universal primer site when it was made by 5'RACE template switching. MiXCR, run by TCRdb on the 5' RACE reads, gives a single entry per CDR3 protein. This sample yields more than 300,000 distinct CDR3 sequences, of which about 10% are seen a single time; over 3% belongs to the top ten. This sequence originates from a young man who received the YFV17D yellow fever vaccine. Sample: CD4+ T cells sorted from PBMCs, taken 45 days after the yellow fever booster vaccination. The V and J genes are TRBV19 and TRBJ1-2; TRBD1 agrees at 9 bases. CDR3 coding DNA: TGTGCCAGCACACCGGACAGGGGTGCCTATGGCTACACCTTC. This encodes CASTPDRGAYGYTF.